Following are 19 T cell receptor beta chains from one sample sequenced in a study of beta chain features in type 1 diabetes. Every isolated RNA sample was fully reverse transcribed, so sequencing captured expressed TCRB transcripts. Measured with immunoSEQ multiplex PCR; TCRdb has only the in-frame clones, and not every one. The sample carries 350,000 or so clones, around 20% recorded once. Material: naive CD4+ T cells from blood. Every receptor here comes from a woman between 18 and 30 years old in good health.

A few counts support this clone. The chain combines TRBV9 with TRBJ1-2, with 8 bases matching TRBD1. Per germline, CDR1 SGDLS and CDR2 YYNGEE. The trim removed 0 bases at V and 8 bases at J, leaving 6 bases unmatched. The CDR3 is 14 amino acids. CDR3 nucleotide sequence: TGTGCCAGCAGCGTAGATCAGGGGGCGAGGGGCTACACCTTC. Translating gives CASSVDQGARGYTF.

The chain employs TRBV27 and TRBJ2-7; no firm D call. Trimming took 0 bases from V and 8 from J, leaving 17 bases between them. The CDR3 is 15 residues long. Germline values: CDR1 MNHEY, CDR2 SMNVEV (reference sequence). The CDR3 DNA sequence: TGTGCCAGCAGTTTATCCACAGTGTATCTCGACCAGCAGTACTTC. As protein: CASSLSTVYLDQQYF.

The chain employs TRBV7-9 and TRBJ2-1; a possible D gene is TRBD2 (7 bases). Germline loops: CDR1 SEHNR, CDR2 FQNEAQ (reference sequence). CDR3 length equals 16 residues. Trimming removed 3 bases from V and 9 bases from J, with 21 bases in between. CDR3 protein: CASSFIPGVAGSEQFF. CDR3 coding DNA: TGTGCCAGCAGCTTTATACCAGGGGTAGCGGGTAGTGAGCAGTTCTTC.

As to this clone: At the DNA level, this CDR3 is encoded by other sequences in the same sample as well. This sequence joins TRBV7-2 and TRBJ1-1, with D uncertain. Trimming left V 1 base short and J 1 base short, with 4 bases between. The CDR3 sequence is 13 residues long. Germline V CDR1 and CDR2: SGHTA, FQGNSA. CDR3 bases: TGTGCCAGCAGCTTAGGGCAGAACACTGAAGCTTTCTTT. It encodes CASSLGQNTEAFF.

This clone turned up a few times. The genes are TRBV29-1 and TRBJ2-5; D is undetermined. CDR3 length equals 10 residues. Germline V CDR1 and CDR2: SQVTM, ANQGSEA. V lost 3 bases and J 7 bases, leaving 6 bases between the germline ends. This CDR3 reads CSVETGTQYF. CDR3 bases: TGCAGCGTTGAGACGGGGACCCAGTACTTC. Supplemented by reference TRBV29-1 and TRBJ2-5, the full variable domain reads SAVISQKPSRDICQRGTSLTIQCQVDSQVTMMFWYRQQPGQSLTLIATANQGSEATYESGFVIDKFPISRPNLTFSTLTVSNMSPEDSSIYLCSVETGTQYFGPGTRLLVL.

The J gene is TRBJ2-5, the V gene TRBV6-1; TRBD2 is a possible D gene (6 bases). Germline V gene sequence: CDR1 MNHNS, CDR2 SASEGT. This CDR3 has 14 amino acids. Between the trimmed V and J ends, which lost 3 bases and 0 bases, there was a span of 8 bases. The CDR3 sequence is CASSEGGNQETQYF. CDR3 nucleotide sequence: TGTGCCAGCAGTGAGGGGGGTAACCAAGAGACCCAGTACTTC.

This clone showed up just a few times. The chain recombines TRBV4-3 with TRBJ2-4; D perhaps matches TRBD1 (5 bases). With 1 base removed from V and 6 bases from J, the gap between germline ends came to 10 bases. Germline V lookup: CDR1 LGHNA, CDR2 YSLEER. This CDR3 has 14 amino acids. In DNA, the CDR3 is TGCGCCAGCAGCCAAGGCCAGGGTAGAAACATTCAGTACTTC. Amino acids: CASSQGQGRNIQYF.

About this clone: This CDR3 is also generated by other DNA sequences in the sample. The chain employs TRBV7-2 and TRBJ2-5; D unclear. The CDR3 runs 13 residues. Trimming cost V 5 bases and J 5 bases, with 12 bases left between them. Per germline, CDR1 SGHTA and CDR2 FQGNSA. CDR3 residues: CASSLGIQETQYF. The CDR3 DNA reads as TGTGCCAGCAGCCTAGGTATCCAGGAGACCCAGTACTTC.

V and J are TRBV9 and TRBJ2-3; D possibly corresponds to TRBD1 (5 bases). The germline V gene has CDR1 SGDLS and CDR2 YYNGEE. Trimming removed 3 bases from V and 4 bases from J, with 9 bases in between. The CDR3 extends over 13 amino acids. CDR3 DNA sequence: TGTGCCAGCAGCGCCCAGGGATCAGATACGCAGTATTTT. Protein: CASSAQGSDTQYF.

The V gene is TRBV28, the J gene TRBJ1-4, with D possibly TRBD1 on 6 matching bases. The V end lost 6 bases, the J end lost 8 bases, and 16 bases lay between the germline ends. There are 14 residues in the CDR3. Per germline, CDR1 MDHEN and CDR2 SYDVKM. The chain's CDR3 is CASSLTGTLEKLFF. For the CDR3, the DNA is TGTGCCAGCAGCCTGACCGGGACATTAGAAAAACTGTTTTTT.

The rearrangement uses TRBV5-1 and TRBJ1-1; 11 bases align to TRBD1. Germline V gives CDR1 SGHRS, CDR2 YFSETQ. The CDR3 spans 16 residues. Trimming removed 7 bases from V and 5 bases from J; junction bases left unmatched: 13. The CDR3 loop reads CASSFREGTGGTEAFF. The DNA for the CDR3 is TGCGCCAGCTCCTTCAGGGAGGGGACAGGGGGTACTGAAGCTTTCTTT.

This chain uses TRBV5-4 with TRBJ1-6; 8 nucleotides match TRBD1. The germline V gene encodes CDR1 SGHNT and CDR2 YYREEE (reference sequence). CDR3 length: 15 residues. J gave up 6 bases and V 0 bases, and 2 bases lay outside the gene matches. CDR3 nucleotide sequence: TGTGCCAGCAGCTTGGACAGGGGGAGTAATTCACCCCTCCACTTT. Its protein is CASSLDRGSNSPLHF.

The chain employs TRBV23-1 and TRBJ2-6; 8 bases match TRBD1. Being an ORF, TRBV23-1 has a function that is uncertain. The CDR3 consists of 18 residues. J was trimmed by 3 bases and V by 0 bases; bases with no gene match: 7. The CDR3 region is CASSQSTGGLGGANVLTF. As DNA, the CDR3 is TGCGCCAGCAGTCAATCCACAGGGGGACTTGGTGGGGCCAACGTCCTGACTTTC.

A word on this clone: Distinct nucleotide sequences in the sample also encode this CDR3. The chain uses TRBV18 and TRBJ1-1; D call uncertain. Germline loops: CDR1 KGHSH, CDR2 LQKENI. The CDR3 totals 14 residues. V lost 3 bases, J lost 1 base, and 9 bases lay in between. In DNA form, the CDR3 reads TGTGCCAGCTCACCGGGCAGCGGGAACACTGAAGCTTTCTTT. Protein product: CASSPGSGNTEAFF.

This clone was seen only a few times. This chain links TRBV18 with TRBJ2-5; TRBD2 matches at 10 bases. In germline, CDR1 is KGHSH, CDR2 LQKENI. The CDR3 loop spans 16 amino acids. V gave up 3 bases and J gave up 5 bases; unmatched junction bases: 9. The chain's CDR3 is CASSPSPRTSGETQYF. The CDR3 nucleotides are TGTGCCAGCTCACCCTCCCCCAGGACTAGCGGCGAGACCCAGTACTTC.

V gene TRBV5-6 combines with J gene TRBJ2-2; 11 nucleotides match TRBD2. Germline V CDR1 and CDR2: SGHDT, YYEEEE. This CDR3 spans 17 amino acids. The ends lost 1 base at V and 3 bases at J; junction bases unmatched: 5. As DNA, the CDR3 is TGTGCCAGCAGCTTGACTAGCGGGAGTTACGACACCGGGGAGCTGTTTTTT. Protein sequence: CASSLTSGSYDTGELFF.

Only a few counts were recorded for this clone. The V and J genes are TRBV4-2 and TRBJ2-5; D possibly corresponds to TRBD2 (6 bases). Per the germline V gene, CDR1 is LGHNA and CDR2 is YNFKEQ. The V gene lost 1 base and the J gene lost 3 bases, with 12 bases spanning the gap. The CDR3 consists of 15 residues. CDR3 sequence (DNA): TGTGCCAGCAGCCAAGTGGAGACTAGAAAAGAGACCCAGTACTTC. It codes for CASSQVETRKETQYF.

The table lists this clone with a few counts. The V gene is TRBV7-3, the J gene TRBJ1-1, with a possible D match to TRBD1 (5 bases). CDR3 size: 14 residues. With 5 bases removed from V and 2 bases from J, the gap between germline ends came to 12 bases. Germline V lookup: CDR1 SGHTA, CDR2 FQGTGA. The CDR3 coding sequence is TGTGCCAGCAGCGACCTAGGGGCCAACACTGAAGCTTTCTTT. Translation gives CASSDLGANTEAFF.

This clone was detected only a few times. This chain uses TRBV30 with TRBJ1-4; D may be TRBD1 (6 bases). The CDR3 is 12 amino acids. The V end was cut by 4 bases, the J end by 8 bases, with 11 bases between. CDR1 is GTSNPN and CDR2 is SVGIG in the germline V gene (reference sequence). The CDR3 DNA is TGTGCCTGGACAGGGGAAGGCGAAAAACTGTTTTTT. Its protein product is CAWTGEGEKLFF. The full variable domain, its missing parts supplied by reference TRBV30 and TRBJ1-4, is SQTIHQWPATLVQPVGSPLSLECTVEGTSNPNLYWYRQAAGRGLQLLFYSVGIGQISSEVPQNLSASRPQDRQFILSSKKLLLSDSGFYLCAWTGEGEKLFFGSGTQLSVL.